This record concerns one T cell receptor (beta chain) sequence. This sample was taken from a study of blood T cell repertoires in COVID-19. Only in-frame clones appear in the TCRdb table, and some are missing; sequencing was by immunoSEQ multiplex PCR. The sample contains roughly 300,000 clones, roughly 86% of which appear only once. The CDR3 is made up of 14 amino acids. CDR1 LNHDA and CDR2 SQIVND come from the germline V gene (reference sequence). With 7 bases removed from V and 5 bases from J, the gap between germline ends came to 12 bases. This receptor was taken from a woman aged 25 to 45 with COVID-19, enrolled during active disease. The chain recombines TRBV19 with TRBJ1-6, with D possibly being TRBD1 (6 bases). Sequenced sample: peripheral blood. The CDR3 coding sequence is TGTGCCAGTACTGGGACACCTAATAATTCACCCCTCCACTTT. Encoded protein: CASTGTPNNSPLHF. Using reference TRBV19 and TRBJ1-6 for the parts outside the CDR3, the full variable domain is DGGITQSPKYLFRKEGQNVTLSCEQNLNHDAMYWYRQDPGQGLRLIYYSQIVNDFQKGDIAEGYSVSREKKESFPLTVTSAQKNPTAFYLCASTGTPNNSPLHFGNGTRLTVT.